This TCR beta chain emerged from a study of blood T cell repertoires in COVID-19. In the study overall: Samples taken during acute and convalescent COVID-19 were collected in the United States, Italy and Spain.

Some clones are missing from TCRdb's copy, which holds only in-frame ones; the method was immunoSEQ multiplex PCR. Of about 220,000 clones listed, 88% were seen once; the top ten hold under 15%. The TCR comes from a woman aged 45-65 years with acute COVID-19. Input material: PBMCs or T cells enriched from blood (not recorded which).

DNA of the CDR3: TGTGCCAGTGCTTATAGCGGGAGGGGGTACGAGCAGTACTTC. Protein product: CASAYSGRGYEQYF. V usage is TRBV27 and J usage is TRBJ2-7, with 11 bases matching TRBD2. The germline V gene has CDR1 MNHEY and CDR2 SMNVEV (reference sequence). Trimming at V came to 9 bases and at J to 4 bases, leaving 8 bases not matched to a gene. The CDR3 extends over 14 amino acids.